One and the same sample provided the 9 T cell receptor beta chains below, sequenced in a study of shared clonotypes between healthy human individuals. The assay was immunoSEQ multiplex PCR, and TCRdb's table has in-frame clones only and misses some. This sample has about 700,000 clones, with approximately 79% found just once. The specimen sequenced was memory CD4+ T cells sorted from blood. The subset here: CD45RA-negative fraction. These receptors were taken from a young woman in good health.

The rearrangement links TRBV5-1 to TRBJ2-1; TRBD2 agrees at 11 bases. Germline CDR1 is SGHRS and CDR2 is YFSETQ. The CDR3 length is 14 residues. The trim removed 4 bases at V and 12 bases at J, leaving 9 bases unmatched. The CDR3 protein is CASSPGTSGTRQFF. The CDR3 DNA sequence: TGCGCCAGCAGCCCCGGGACTAGCGGTACGCGGCAGTTCTTC.

This chain joins TRBV15 and TRBJ2-1, with 12 bases aligning to TRBD2. V lost 1 base and J lost 6; bases outside the gene matches: 4. CDR3 length: 16 residues. Germline V gene lookup returns CDR1 LNHNV and CDR2 YYDKDF (reference sequence). This CDR3 reads CATSRGTSGTFNEQFF. CDR3 nucleotide sequence: TGTGCCACCAGCAGAGGGACTAGCGGGACTTTCAATGAGCAGTTCTTC.

In this sample, this clone turned up a few times. V gene TRBV5-1 combines with J gene TRBJ1-1; D is unresolved. With 1 base removed from V and 4 bases from J, the gap between germline ends came to 11 bases. This CDR3 spans 14 amino acids. Germline V gives CDR1 SGHRS, CDR2 YFSETQ. The DNA of the CDR3 is TGCGCCAGCAGCTTGCGGGGAGAGACCACTGAAGCTTTCTTT. It translates to CASSLRGETTEAFF. The variable domain in full, with the rest retrieved from reference TRBV5-1 and TRBJ1-1, is KAGVTQTPRYLIKTRGQQVTLSCSPISGHRSVSWYQQTPGQGLQFLFEYFSETQRNKGNFPGRFSGRQFSNSRSEMNVSTLELGDSALYLCASSLRGETTEAFFGQGTRLTVV.

CDR3 loop: CASRTGWRDRNTEAFF. CDR3 nucleotides: TGTGCCAGTAGAACGGGATGGAGGGACAGGAACACTGAAGCTTTCTTT. V and J are TRBV19 and TRBJ1-1; 7 nucleotides line up with TRBD1. This CDR3 is 16 amino acids long. After removal of 6 bases from V and 1 base from J, the junction contained 11 bases not matched to a gene. Germline V gives CDR1 LNHDA, CDR2 SQIVND (reference sequence).

The V and J genes are TRBV10-3 and TRBJ2-5; TRBD2 matches 13 bases. This CDR3 region has 16 residues. From germline, CDR1 is ENHRY and CDR2 SYGVKD. V gave up 6 bases and J gave up 7 bases; unmatched junction bases: 11. In nucleotides, the CDR3 is TGTGCCATCAGAGCGGGGACTAGCGGGATAGAGGGGACCCAGTACTTC. Translating it yields CAIRAGTSGIEGTQYF.

In this sample, this clone turned up many times. V is TRBV6-6 and J is TRBJ2-1; the D is unclear. Trimming took 2 bases from V and 5 from J, leaving 7 bases between them. CDR3 size: 13 residues. CDR1 and CDR2 from the germline V gene are MNHNY and SVGAGI (reference sequence). CDR3 DNA sequence: TGTGCCAGCAGTTACGGTGGCCACAATGAGCAGTTCTTC. Its translation: CASSYGGHNEQFF.

The chain couples TRBV4-1 to TRBJ1-4; TRBD1 is a possible D gene (5 bases). The CDR3 loop spans 15 amino acids. With 1 base removed from V and 3 bases from J, the gap between germline ends came to 9 bases. Germline V gene sequence: CDR1 MGHRA, CDR2 YSYEKL. The CDR3 DNA follows: TGCGCCAGCAGCCAAGGGACGGGGCCTAATGAAAAACTGTTTTTT. Residues: CASSQGTGPNEKLFF.

This chain links TRBV5-1 with TRBJ2-5; 10 nucleotides agree with TRBD2. There are 16 residues in the CDR3. The V and J ends lost 4 bases and 4 bases, in that order; junction bases with no gene match: 10. Germline-derived CDR1 and CDR2 are SGHRS and YFSETQ. The CDR3 DNA reads as TGCGCCAGCAGCCTTTCTAGCGGGAGCTTTGCAGAGACCCAGTACTTC. It encodes CASSLSSGSFAETQYF.

The chain recombines TRBV11-2 with TRBJ2-1; 12 bases line up with TRBD2. CDR1 and CDR2 (germline): SGHAT, FQNNGV. V lost 5 bases, J lost 10 bases, and 12 bases stayed unmatched. This CDR3 region has 16 residues. In DNA, the CDR3 is TGTGCCAGCAGCACGACTAGCGGGAGCCTTTCCGACGAGCAGTTCTTC. Its protein is CASSTTSGSLSDEQFF.